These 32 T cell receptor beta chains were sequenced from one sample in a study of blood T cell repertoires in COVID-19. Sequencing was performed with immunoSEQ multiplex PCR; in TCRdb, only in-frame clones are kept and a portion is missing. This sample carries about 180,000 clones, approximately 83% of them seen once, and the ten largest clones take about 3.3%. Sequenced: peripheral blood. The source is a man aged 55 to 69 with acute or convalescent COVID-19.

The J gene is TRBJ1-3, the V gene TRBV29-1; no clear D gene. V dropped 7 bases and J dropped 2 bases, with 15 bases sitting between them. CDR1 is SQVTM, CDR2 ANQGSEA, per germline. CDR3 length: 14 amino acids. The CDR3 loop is CSAEFRGAGNTIYF. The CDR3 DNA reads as TGCAGCGCCGAATTCCGGGGTGCTGGAAACACCATATATTTT.

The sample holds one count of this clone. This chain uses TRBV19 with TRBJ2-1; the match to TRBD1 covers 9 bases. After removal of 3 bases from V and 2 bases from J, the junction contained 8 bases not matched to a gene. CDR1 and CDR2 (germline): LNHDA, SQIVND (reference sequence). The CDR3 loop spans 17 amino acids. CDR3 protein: CASSIFPGQGTYNEQFF. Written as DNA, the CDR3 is TGTGCCAGTAGTATTTTTCCGGGACAGGGTACCTACAATGAGCAGTTCTTC.

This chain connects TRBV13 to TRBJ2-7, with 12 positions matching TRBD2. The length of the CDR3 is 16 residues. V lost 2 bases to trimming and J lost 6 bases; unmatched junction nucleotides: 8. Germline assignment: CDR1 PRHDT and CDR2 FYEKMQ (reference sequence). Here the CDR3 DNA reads TGTGCCAGCAGCTTACGACTAGCGGGAGTAAATCGCGAGCAGTACTTC. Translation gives CASSLRLAGVNREQYF.

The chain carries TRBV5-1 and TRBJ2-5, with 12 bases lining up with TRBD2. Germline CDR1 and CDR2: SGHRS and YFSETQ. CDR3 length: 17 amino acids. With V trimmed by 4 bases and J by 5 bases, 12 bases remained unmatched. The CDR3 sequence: CASSATALAGGRETQYF. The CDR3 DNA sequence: TGCGCCAGCAGCGCCACGGCGCTAGCGGGAGGGCGCGAGACCCAGTACTTC.

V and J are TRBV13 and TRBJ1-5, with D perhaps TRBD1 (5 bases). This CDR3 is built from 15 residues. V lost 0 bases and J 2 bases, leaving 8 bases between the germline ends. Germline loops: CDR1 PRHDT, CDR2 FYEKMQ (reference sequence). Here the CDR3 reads CASSLGGEGNQPQHF. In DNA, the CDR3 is TGTGCCAGCAGCTTAGGAGGGGAGGGCAATCAGCCCCAGCATTTT.

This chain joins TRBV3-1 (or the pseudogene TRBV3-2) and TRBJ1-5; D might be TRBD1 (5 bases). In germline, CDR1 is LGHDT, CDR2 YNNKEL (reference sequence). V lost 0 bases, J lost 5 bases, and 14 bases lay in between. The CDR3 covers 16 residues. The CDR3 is CASSQDGPGWHQPQHF. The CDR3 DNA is TGTGCCAGCAGCCAAGATGGGCCAGGGTGGCATCAGCCCCAGCATTTT.

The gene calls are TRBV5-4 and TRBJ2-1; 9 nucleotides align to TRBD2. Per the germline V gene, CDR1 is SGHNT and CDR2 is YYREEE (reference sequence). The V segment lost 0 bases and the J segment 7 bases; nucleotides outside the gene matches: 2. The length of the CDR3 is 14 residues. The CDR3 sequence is CASSLGLAGNEQFF. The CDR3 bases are TGTGCCAGCAGCTTGGGGCTAGCGGGAAATGAGCAGTTCTTC.

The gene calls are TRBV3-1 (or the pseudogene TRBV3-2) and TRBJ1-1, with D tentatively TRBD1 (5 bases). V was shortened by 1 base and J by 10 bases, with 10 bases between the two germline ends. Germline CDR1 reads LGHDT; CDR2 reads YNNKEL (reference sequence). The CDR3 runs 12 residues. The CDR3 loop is CASSQAGVGAFF. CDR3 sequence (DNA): TGTGCCAGCAGCCAAGCGGGGGTTGGAGCTTTCTTT.

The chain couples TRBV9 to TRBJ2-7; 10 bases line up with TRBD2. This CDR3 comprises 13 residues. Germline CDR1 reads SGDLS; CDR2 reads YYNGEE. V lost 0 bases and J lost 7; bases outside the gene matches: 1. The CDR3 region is CASSVGLAGEQYF. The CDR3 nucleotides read TGTGCCAGCAGCGTAGGACTAGCGGGTGAGCAGTACTTC.

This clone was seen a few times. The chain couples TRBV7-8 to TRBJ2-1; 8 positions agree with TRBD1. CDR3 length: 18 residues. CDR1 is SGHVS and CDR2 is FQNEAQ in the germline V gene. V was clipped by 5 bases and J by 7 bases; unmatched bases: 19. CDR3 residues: CASSPPIRTGGMRNEQFF. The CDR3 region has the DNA TGTGCCAGCAGCCCCCCTATACGAACAGGGGGGATGAGGAATGAGCAGTTCTTC.

The CDR3 region is CSVARLGYTF. Written as DNA, the CDR3 is TGCAGTGTGGCACGTCTTGGCTACACCTTC. The chain recombines TRBV20-1 with TRBJ1-2; D remains ambiguous. This CDR3 has 10 amino acids. Germline CDR1 is DFQATT and CDR2 is SNEGSKA (reference sequence). V dropped 7 bases and J dropped 7 bases, with 10 bases sitting between them.

CDR3: CASRRSGVYEQYF. In nucleotides, the CDR3 is TGTGCCAGTCGTCGCTCGGGGGTCTACGAGCAGTACTTC. The chain links TRBV5-8 to TRBJ2-7, with D possibly matching TRBD2 (6 bases). The V gene's germline CDR1 is SGHTS and CDR2 YDEGEE. CDR3 length equals 13 residues. V lost 8 bases and J 3 bases, leaving 15 bases between the germline ends.

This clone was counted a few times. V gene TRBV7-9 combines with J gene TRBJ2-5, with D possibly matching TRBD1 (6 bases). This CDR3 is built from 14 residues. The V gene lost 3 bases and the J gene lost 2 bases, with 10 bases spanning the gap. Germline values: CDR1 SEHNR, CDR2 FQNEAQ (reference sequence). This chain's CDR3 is CASSFTGLQETQYF. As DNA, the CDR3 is TGTGCCAGCAGCTTTACAGGGCTTCAAGAGACCCAGTACTTC.

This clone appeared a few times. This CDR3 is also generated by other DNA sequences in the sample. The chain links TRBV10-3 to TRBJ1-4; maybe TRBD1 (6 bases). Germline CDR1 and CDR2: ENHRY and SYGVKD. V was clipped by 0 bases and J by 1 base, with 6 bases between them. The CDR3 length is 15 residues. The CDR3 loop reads CAISESRGTNEKLFF. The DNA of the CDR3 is TGTGCCATCAGTGAGTCCAGGGGAACTAATGAAAAACTGTTTTTT.

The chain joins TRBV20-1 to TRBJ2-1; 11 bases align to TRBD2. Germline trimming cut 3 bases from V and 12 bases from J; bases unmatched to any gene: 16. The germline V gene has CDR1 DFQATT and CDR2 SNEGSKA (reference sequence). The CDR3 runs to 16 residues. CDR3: CSASSDGTSGATSQFF. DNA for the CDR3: TGCAGTGCTAGTAGCGATGGGACTAGCGGAGCCACTTCGCAGTTCTTC.

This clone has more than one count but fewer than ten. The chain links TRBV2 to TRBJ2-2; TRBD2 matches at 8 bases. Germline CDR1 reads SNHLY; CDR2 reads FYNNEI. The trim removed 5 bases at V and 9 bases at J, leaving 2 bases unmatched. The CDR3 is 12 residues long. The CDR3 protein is CASSREGRELFF. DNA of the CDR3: TGTGCCAGCAGTCGGGAGGGCCGGGAGCTGTTTTTT.

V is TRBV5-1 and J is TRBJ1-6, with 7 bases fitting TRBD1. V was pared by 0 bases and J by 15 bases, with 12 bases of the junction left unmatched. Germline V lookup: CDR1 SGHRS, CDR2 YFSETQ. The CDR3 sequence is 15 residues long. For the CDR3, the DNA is TGCGCCAGCAGCTTGGACGGGACAGTCTTTCGGCACCTCCACTTT. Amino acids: CASSLDGTVFRHLHF.

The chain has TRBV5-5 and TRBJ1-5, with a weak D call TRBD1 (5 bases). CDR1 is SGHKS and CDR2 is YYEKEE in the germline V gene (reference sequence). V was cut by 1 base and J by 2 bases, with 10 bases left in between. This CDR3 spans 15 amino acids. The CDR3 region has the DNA TGTGCCAGCAGCTTGATCACAGGTGGCAATCAGCCCCAGCATTTT. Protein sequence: CASSLITGGNQPQHF.

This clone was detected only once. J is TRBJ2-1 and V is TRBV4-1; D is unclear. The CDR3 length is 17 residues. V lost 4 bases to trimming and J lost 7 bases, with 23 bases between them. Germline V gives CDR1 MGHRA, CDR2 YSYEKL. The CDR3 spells CASSRNGEALYSNEQFF. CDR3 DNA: TGCGCCAGCAGCCGGAACGGTGAGGCGCTTTATTCGAATGAGCAGTTCTTC.

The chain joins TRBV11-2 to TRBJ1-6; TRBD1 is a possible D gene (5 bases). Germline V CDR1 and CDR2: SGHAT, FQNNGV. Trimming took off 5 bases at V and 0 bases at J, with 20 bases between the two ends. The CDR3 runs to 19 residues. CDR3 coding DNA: TGTGCCAGCAGCCCCAGACAGACGATCCTAAGCTCCTATAATTCACCCCTCCACTTT. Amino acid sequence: CASSPRQTILSSYNSPLHF.

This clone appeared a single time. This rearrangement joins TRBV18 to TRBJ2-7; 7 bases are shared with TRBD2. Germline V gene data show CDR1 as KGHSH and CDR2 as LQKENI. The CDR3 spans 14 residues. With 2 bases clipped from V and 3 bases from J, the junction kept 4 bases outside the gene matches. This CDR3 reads CASSPIREGYEQYF. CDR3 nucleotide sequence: TGTGCCAGCTCACCAATCAGGGAGGGCTACGAGCAGTACTTC.

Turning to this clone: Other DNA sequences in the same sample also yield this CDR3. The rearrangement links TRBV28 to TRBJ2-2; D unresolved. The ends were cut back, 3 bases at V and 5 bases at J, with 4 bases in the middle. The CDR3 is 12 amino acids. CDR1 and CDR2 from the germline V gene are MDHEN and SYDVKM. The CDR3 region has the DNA TGTGCCAGCAGTTTGCGGACCGGGGAGCTGTTTTTT. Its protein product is CASSLRTGELFF.

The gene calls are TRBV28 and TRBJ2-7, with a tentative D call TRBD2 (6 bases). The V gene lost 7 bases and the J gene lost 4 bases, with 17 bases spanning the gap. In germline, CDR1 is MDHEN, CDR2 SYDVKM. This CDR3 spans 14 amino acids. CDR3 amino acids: CASNGTPNLYEQYF. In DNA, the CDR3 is TGTGCCAGCAACGGGACTCCGAATTTGTACGAGCAGTACTTC.

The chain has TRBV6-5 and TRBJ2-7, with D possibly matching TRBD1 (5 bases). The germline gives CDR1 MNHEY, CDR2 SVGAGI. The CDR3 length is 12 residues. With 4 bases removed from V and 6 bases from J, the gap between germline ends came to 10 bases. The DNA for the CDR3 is TGTGCCAGCAGTTTTTCAGGGTTCGAGCAGTACTTC. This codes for CASSFSGFEQYF.

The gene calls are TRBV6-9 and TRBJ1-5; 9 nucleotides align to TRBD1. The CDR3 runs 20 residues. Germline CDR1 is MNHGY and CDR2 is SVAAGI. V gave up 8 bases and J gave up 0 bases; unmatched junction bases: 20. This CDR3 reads CASCKHGQGPRCDSNQPQHF. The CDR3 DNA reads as TGTGCCAGCTGTAAGCATGGACAGGGGCCGCGATGTGATAGCAATCAGCCCCAGCATTTT.

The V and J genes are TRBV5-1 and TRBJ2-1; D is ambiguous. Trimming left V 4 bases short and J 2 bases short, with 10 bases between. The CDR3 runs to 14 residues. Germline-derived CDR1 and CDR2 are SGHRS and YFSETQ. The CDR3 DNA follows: TGCGCCAGCAGCCTCCGGGTCCCCTACAATGAGCAGTTCTTC. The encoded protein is CASSLRVPYNEQFF.

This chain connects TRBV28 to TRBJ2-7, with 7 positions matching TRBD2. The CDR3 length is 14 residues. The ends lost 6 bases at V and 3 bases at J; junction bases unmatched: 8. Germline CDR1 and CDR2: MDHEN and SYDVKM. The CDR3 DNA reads TGTGCCAGCAGGGAACCGGGACTAAACTACGAGCAGTACTTC. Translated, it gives CASREPGLNYEQYF.

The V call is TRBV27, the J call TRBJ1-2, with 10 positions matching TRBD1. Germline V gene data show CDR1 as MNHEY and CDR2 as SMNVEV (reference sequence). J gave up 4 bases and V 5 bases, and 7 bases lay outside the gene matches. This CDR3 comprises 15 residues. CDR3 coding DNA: TGTGCCAGCAGTCCACAGGGACAGGGGACCTATGGCTACACCTTC. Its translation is CASSPQGQGTYGYTF.

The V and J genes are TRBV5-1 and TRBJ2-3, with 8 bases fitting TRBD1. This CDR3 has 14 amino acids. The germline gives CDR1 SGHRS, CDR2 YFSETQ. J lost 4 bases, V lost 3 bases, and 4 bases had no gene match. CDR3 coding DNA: TGCGCCAGCAGCTCGACAGGGGTTCCAGATACGCAGTATTTT. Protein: CASSSTGVPDTQYF.

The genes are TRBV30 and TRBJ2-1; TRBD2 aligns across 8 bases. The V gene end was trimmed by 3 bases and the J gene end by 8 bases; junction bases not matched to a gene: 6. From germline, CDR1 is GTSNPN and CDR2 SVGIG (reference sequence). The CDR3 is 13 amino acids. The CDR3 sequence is CAWSGRAGYEQFF. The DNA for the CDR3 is TGTGCCTGGAGCGGGAGGGCCGGGTATGAGCAGTTCTTC.

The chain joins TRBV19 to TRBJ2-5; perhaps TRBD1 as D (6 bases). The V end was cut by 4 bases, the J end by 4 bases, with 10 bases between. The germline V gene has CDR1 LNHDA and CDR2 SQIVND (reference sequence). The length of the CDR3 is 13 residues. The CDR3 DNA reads TGTGCCAGTAGTAGCAGGGGCGGAGAGACCCAGTACTTC. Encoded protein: CASSSRGGETQYF.

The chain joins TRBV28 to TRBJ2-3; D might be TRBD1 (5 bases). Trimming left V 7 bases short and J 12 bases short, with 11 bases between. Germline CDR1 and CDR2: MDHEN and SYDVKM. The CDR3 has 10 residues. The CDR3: CASNRWPQYF. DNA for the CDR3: TGTGCCAGCAACAGGTGGCCCCAGTATTTT.